The 27 T cell receptor beta chains given below trace back to one sample, sequenced in a study of cytomegalovirus exposure and HLA in healthy donors. Profiling relied on immunoSEQ multiplex PCR, and the TCRdb table lists in-frame clones only, not all of them. In the table there are 200,000 to 250,000 clones, roughly 91% of which are singletons. What was sequenced was PBMCs. The receptors were sampled from a woman in her late teens or twenties in good health and CMV-seropositive.

This rearrangement joins TRBV6-4 to TRBJ2-3, with TRBD2 matching 8 bases. Per germline, CDR1 MRHNA and CDR2 SNTAGT. This CDR3 is built from 14 residues. With V trimmed by 3 bases and J by 1 base, 0 bases remained unmatched. The CDR3 here is CASSETSGTDTQYF. The CDR3 DNA reads TGTGCCAGCAGTGAGACTAGCGGCACAGATACGCAGTATTTT.

As DNA, the CDR3 is TGTGCCAGCAGCCCCGGACTGCTGGCGTACGAGCAGTACTTC. Translated: CASSPGLLAYEQYF. V gene TRBV13 combines with J gene TRBJ2-7; D perhaps matches TRBD2 (5 bases). The length of the CDR3 is 14 residues. V gave up 5 bases and J gave up 4 bases, with 15 bases separating them. Germline V gives CDR1 PRHDT, CDR2 FYEKMQ (reference sequence).

There are a few counts of this clone. The chain combines TRBV9 with TRBJ2-3; perhaps TRBD2 as D (5 bases). This CDR3 is 13 amino acids long. Trimming took 4 bases from V and 2 from J, leaving 8 bases between them. From germline, CDR1 is SGDLS and CDR2 YYNGEE. This chain's CDR3 is CASSMRVTDTQYF. The CDR3 coding sequence is TGTGCCAGCAGCATGAGGGTCACAGATACGCAGTATTTT.

The V gene is TRBV27, the J gene TRBJ1-4, with TRBD1 identical over 7 bases. This CDR3 spans 13 amino acids. V was pared by 9 bases and J by 7 bases, with 8 bases of the junction left unmatched. Germline-derived CDR1 and CDR2 are MNHEY and SMNVEV (reference sequence). The CDR3 region has the DNA TGTGCCAGTACCGGGACAGTGGCTGAAAAACTGTTTTTT. Amino acids: CASTGTVAEKLFF.

The gene calls are TRBV7-2 and TRBJ2-3; D may be TRBD2 (5 bases). With 5 bases removed from V and 3 bases from J, the gap between germline ends came to 21 bases. This CDR3 spans 17 amino acids. Germline CDR1 SGHTA, CDR2 FQGNSA. CDR3 sequence: CASSRYGAVGGTDTQYF. CDR3 bases: TGTGCCAGCAGCCGCTACGGAGCGGTGGGCGGGACAGATACGCAGTATTTT.

This sequence joins TRBV9 and TRBJ2-1; TRBD2 aligns across 13 bases. The CDR3 runs 17 residues. Germline loops: CDR1 SGDLS, CDR2 YYNGEE. V trimming: 0 bases; J trimming: 9 bases; junction bases outside the gene matches: 9. The CDR3 sequence is CASSVVPGLAGWGEQFF. The CDR3 DNA sequence: TGTGCCAGCAGCGTAGTCCCGGGACTAGCGGGATGGGGTGAGCAGTTCTTC.

The chain couples TRBV30 to TRBJ1-5, with 7 bases lining up with TRBD1. The CDR3 has 15 residues. Trimming cost V 2 bases and J 7 bases; bases outside gene matches: 11. The germline CDR1 and CDR2 sequences are GTSNPN and SVGIG (reference sequence). The CDR3 reads CAWSPRDREFQPQHF. CDR3 coding DNA: TGTGCCTGGAGTCCCCGTGACAGGGAGTTCCAGCCCCAGCATTTT.

This chain connects TRBV4-1 to TRBJ2-3; 14 positions agree with TRBD2. The CDR3 sequence is 16 residues long. The germline V gene encodes CDR1 MGHRA and CDR2 YSYEKL. The junction had 5 bases not matched to a gene; V was cut back by 4 bases and J by 5 bases. The CDR3 DNA reads TGCGCCAGCAGCCGCGGACTAGCGGGAGGACAAGATACGCAGTATTTT. Amino acid sequence: CASSRGLAGGQDTQYF.

The V call is TRBV27, the J call TRBJ1-5; 8 bases align to TRBD1. The trim removed 2 bases at V and 3 bases at J, leaving 12 bases unmatched. The CDR3 contains 18 residues. Per the germline V gene, CDR1 is MNHEY and CDR2 is SMNVEV (reference sequence). Written as DNA, the CDR3 is TGTGCCAGCAGTTTACTCAACCCGGGACAGGATTCCAATCAGCCCCAGCATTTT. Translated: CASSLLNPGQDSNQPQHF.

This clone showed up just once. The CDR3 nucleotides are TGTGCCAGCACACCGGGACTAGCGGGGGGGGTGACCACCGGGGAGCTGTTTTTT. Its protein is CASTPGLAGGVTTGELFF. The chain is built from TRBV25-1 and TRBJ2-2, with 16 bases identical to TRBD2. CDR3 size: 18 residues. The germline CDR1 and CDR2 sequences are MGHDK and SYGVNS. V was pared by 7 bases and J by 4 bases, with 9 bases of the junction left unmatched.

The chain joins TRBV28 to TRBJ2-7; D is perhaps TRBD2 (5 bases). This CDR3 is 12 amino acids long. V was cut by 3 bases and J by 4 bases, with 7 bases left in between. CDR1 MDHEN and CDR2 SYDVKM come from the germline V gene. As DNA, the CDR3 is TGTGCCAGCAGTTTCGAGGGATACGAGCAGTACTTC. It specifies CASSFEGYEQYF.

The chain uses TRBV28 and TRBJ2-1; 12 bases match TRBD2. The V gene end was trimmed by 2 bases and the J gene end by 14 bases; junction bases not matched to a gene: 7. The CDR3 contains 14 residues. Germline CDR1 is MDHEN and CDR2 is SYDVKM. The CDR3 loop reads CASSLRPLAGGKFF. The CDR3 region has the DNA TGTGCCAGCAGTTTAAGACCTCTAGCGGGAGGGAAGTTCTTC.

V is TRBV18 and J is TRBJ2-3; TRBD1 matches at 9 bases. CDR3 length equals 24 residues. V lost 0 bases to trimming and J lost 0 bases; unmatched junction nucleotides: 25. Germline-derived CDR1 and CDR2 are KGHSH and LQKENI. DNA for the CDR3: TGTGCCAGCTCACCACCGATCACAGCCTCCGGGACAGGGAGACCCTCGACCAGCACAGATACGCAGTATTTT. Its translation: CASSPPITASGTGRPSTSTDTQYF.

This chain connects TRBV5-6 to TRBJ2-7; the match to TRBD1 covers 9 bases. The CDR3 totals 16 residues. Germline V lookup: CDR1 SGHDT, CDR2 YYEEEE. Trimming removed 2 bases from V and 3 bases from J; junction bases left unmatched: 9. DNA for the CDR3: TGTGCCAGCAGCTTCCCGGGGACAGGGTTACACTACGAGCAGTACTTC. It yields the protein CASSFPGTGLHYEQYF.

The chain is built from TRBV5-1 and TRBJ2-5; 7 nucleotides line up with TRBD2. From germline, CDR1 is SGHRS and CDR2 YFSETQ. The length of the CDR3 is 14 residues. The V gene end was trimmed by 3 bases and the J gene end by 14 bases; junction bases not matched to a gene: 16. CDR3 DNA sequence: TGCGCCAGCAGCTACCGGTCAGACTCCGGGACTATTTACTTC. Translation gives CASSYRSDSGTIYF.

This rearrangement joins TRBV28 to TRBJ2-2, with TRBD1 matching 7 bases. Germline CDR1 MDHEN, CDR2 SYDVKM. V gave up 4 bases and J gave up 1 base; unmatched junction bases: 6. This CDR3 region has 16 residues. For the CDR3, the DNA is TGTGCCAGCAGTTACGCATGGACAGGGAACACCGGGGAGCTGTTTTTT. This translates into CASSYAWTGNTGELFF.

V and J are TRBV29-1 and TRBJ2-1; D not resolved. In germline, CDR1 is SQVTM, CDR2 ANQGSEA. This CDR3 contains 14 residues. Trimming shortened V by 7 bases and J by 1 base, and 14 bases separated the two germline ends. The CDR3 DNA sequence: TGCAGCGCCCCCGACAATCCATCCTACAATGAGCAGTTCTTC. Residues: CSAPDNPSYNEQFF.

This clone was seen once. The V call is TRBV4-1, the J call TRBJ1-1, with D tentatively TRBD1 (5 bases). Trimming shortened V by 1 base and J by 6 bases, and 15 bases separated the two germline ends. This CDR3 is 15 amino acids long. Germline V gene sequence: CDR1 MGHRA, CDR2 YSYEKL. This chain's CDR3 is CASSQGAGFDPEAFF. Here the CDR3 DNA reads TGCGCCAGCAGCCAAGGGGCAGGGTTCGACCCTGAAGCTTTCTTT.

The genes are TRBV7-2 and TRBJ2-1; TRBD2 matches at 7 bases. Germline trimming cut 0 bases from V and 9 bases from J; bases unmatched to any gene: 5. This CDR3 has 14 residues. The germline CDR1 and CDR2 sequences are SGHTA and FQGNSA. As DNA, the CDR3 is TGTGCCAGCAGCTTAGCGCCGGCGGGAGTTGAGCAGTTCTTC. This encodes CASSLAPAGVEQFF.

This chain connects TRBV15 to TRBJ1-1; TRBD1 aligns across 7 bases. This CDR3 spans 14 amino acids. V lost 6 bases to trimming and J lost 1 base; unmatched junction nucleotides: 5. Germline values: CDR1 LNHNV, CDR2 YYDKDF (reference sequence). This chain's CDR3 is CATRRDRQNTEAFF. The DNA of the CDR3 is TGTGCCACCAGGCGGGACAGACAGAACACTGAAGCTTTCTTT.

CDR3 in DNA: TGTGCCAGCAGCTTAGATGGGCAGGGGGTATTCAATCAGCCCCAGCATTTT. It codes for CASSLDGQGVFNQPQHF. The chain employs TRBV11-2 and TRBJ1-5; 7 bases line up with TRBD1. V shed 0 bases, J shed 3 bases, and the junction held 8 bases outside the gene matches. This CDR3 has 17 residues. In germline, CDR1 is SGHAT, CDR2 FQNNGV.

V gene TRBV6-1 combines with J gene TRBJ1-2; 8 bases fit TRBD1. The CDR3 loop spans 15 amino acids. Germline values: CDR1 MNHNS, CDR2 SASEGT. The V and J ends lost 4 bases and 5 bases, in that order; junction bases with no gene match: 9. CDR3 in amino acids: CASSGPGQASYGYTF. The CDR3 bases are TGTGCCAGCAGTGGACCGGGACAGGCATCTTATGGCTACACCTTC.

The chain is built from TRBV4-2 and TRBJ2-3, with a possible D match to TRBD2 (7 bases). Germline values: CDR1 LGHNA, CDR2 YNFKEQ. This CDR3 comprises 17 residues. Between the trimmed V and J ends, which lost 0 bases and 6 bases, there was a span of 19 bases. This chain's CDR3 is CASSQDLGGRGGDTQYF. The CDR3 coding sequence is TGTGCCAGCAGCCAAGATCTTGGTGGGAGGGGGGGGGATACGCAGTATTTT.

CDR3 loop: CASSHGDNEQFF. CDR3 DNA: TGTGCCAGCAGCCACGGGGACAATGAGCAGTTCTTC. The chain has TRBV13 and TRBJ2-1; maybe TRBD2 (5 bases). In germline, CDR1 is PRHDT, CDR2 FYEKMQ (reference sequence). This CDR3 has 12 amino acids. Trimming pared 5 bases from V and 5 bases from J, leaving 7 bases between.

This clone appeared a single time. V gene TRBV6-5 combines with J gene TRBJ2-1, with D unclear. Germline V gene lookup returns CDR1 MNHEY and CDR2 SVGAGI. The CDR3 is 16 amino acids. With 0 bases removed from V and 0 bases from J, the gap between germline ends came to 9 bases. CDR3 in amino acids: CASSYSGGSSYNEQFF. CDR3 bases: TGTGCCAGCAGTTACTCTGGTGGCAGCTCCTACAATGAGCAGTTCTTC.

The CDR3 DNA sequence: TGCGCCAGCAGCCACGAGGGGGCTACCTACGAGCAGTACTTC. This gives the protein CASSHEGATYEQYF. The chain has TRBV4-1 and TRBJ2-7; 7 bases are shared with TRBD1. The germline V gene has CDR1 MGHRA and CDR2 YSYEKL. The V and J ends lost 3 bases and 2 bases, in that order; junction bases with no gene match: 4. This CDR3 contains 14 residues.

This clone was counted once. The V and J genes are TRBV28 and TRBJ2-2, with a possible D match to TRBD2 (6 bases). V was shortened by 2 bases and J by 7 bases, with 11 bases between the two germline ends. The CDR3 loop spans 14 amino acids. Germline CDR1 and CDR2: MDHEN and SYDVKM. Here the CDR3 reads CASSLPGVHGELFF. CDR3 nucleotide sequence: TGTGCCAGCAGTTTACCGGGGGTGCACGGGGAGCTGTTTTTT.